The 18 T cell receptor beta chains below were found in one sample sequenced in a study of cytotoxic CD8 clonotypes in ibrutinib-treated CLL. Produced via immunoSEQ multiplex PCR; TCRdb's table is partial and in-frame only. This sample carries roughly 130,000 clones, approximately 90% of them seen once, and the ten largest clones take roughly a tenth. Sequences were derived from PBMCs, sampled after 12 months of ibrutinib treatment. The receptors were sampled from a human donor with chronic lymphocytic leukemia.

This chain connects TRBV7-2 to TRBJ2-5; D gene unclear. The CDR3 spans 15 residues. From germline, CDR1 is SGHTA and CDR2 FQGNSA. With 5 bases removed from V and 4 bases from J, the gap between germline ends came to 17 bases. CDR3 bases: TGTGCCAGCAGCGAAGGACGGGCGGCTTCAGAGACCCAGTACTTC. Encoded protein: CASSEGRAASETQYF.

The rearrangement uses TRBV10-2 and TRBJ2-1; 7 bases match TRBD1. The CDR3 extends over 14 amino acids. Germline assignment: CDR1 WSHSY and CDR2 SAAADI. V lost 6 bases, J lost 6 bases, and 8 bases stayed unmatched. The CDR3 DNA is TGCGCCAGCAGAATATCGACAGGGATCAATGAGCAGTTCTTC. Translated, it gives CASRISTGINEQFF.

CDR3 sequence: CASSRAGTTGHNEQFF. CDR3 nucleotides: TGTGCCAGCTCACGTGCCGGGACTACGGGCCACAATGAGCAGTTCTTC. The V and J genes are TRBV18 and TRBJ2-1; 7 bases line up with TRBD2. This CDR3 comprises 16 residues. The ends lost 4 bases at V and 5 bases at J; junction bases unmatched: 11. In germline, CDR1 is KGHSH, CDR2 LQKENI.

This clone came up once. The CDR3 bases are TGTGCCAGTAGTATAGTCCAGGACTGGGAGCCCTACGAGCAGTACTTC. The encoded protein is CASSIVQDWEPYEQYF. The V call is TRBV19, the J call TRBJ2-7, with a weak D call TRBD2 (5 bases). V lost 1 base and J 2 bases, leaving 15 bases between the germline ends. The germline V gene has CDR1 LNHDA and CDR2 SQIVND (reference sequence). The CDR3 runs to 16 residues.

This clone occurred a few times. This chain links TRBV4-1 with TRBJ2-2; the D gene is possibly TRBD1 (5 bases). Trimming pared 2 bases from V and 3 bases from J, leaving 13 bases between. The V gene's germline CDR1 is MGHRA and CDR2 YSYEKL. This CDR3 spans 16 amino acids. CDR3 loop: CASSQSGAVDTGELFF. DNA for the CDR3: TGCGCCAGCAGCCAATCTGGGGCGGTGGACACCGGGGAGCTGTTTTTT.

The sample holds one count of this clone. This chain links TRBV11-2 with TRBJ2-7; the D is unclear. Germline V gives CDR1 SGHAT, CDR2 FQNNGV. V lost 6 bases and J lost 4, with 7 bases in between. CDR3 length equals 11 residues. As DNA, the CDR3 is TGTGCCAGCAGAAAATGGTACGAGCAGTACTTC. Residues: CASRKWYEQYF.

This chain connects TRBV29-1 to TRBJ2-7, with unresolved D. This CDR3 comprises 14 residues. Germline CDR1 SQVTM, CDR2 ANQGSEA. Trimming cost V 0 bases and J 2 bases, with 11 bases left between them. CDR3 amino acids: CSVEDYRTPYEQYF. The CDR3 DNA reads as TGCAGCGTTGAAGATTACCGGACCCCCTACGAGCAGTACTTC.

The CDR3: CASSPRPNWTSGQETQYF. The CDR3 bases are TGTGCCAGCAGTCCCCGCCCAAACTGGACTAGCGGCCAAGAGACCCAGTACTTC. The genes are TRBV2 and TRBJ2-5, with 10 bases fitting TRBD2. The CDR3 extends over 18 amino acids. Germline values: CDR1 SNHLY, CDR2 FYNNEI. With 5 bases clipped from V and 1 base from J, the junction kept 13 bases outside the gene matches.

V gene TRBV21-1 combines with J gene TRBJ2-3; the table's TRBD2 call for D was not verified on the DNA. TRBV21-1 has pseudogene status. The CDR3 contains 15 residues. CDR3 bases: TGTGCCAGCAGACCTAGCATCTCCAGCACAGATACGCAGTATTTT. Translation gives CASRPSISSTDTQYF.

This sequence joins TRBV6-5 and TRBJ2-7; D is ambiguous. The CDR3 has 12 amino acids. Germline V gene sequence: CDR1 MNHEY, CDR2 SVGAGI. The V and J ends lost 4 bases and 7 bases respectively, with 11 bases between them. Here the CDR3 DNA reads TGTGCCAGCAGTTTGCTAGGGCGTGAGCAGTACTTC. Protein product: CASSLLGREQYF.

The V and J genes are TRBV2 and TRBJ2-4; D is uncertain. V lost 3 bases and J lost 4, with 10 bases in between. The CDR3 sequence is 14 residues long. Germline V gene sequence: CDR1 SNHLY, CDR2 FYNNEI. CDR3 DNA sequence: TGTGCCAGCAGTGAGTGGGCCGGTAAAAACATTCAGTACTTC. Translated, it gives CASSEWAGKNIQYF.

The rearrangement joins TRBV6-5 to TRBJ2-7, with 9 bases identical to TRBD1. V gave up 5 bases and J gave up 10 bases; unmatched junction bases: 15. The CDR3 sequence is 15 residues long. Germline loops: CDR1 MNHEY, CDR2 SVGAGI. The CDR3 coding sequence is TGTGCCAGCAGTCCGGACAGGGGTAGCCTCTACGCTCAGTACTTC. Residues: CASSPDRGSLYAQYF.

This sequence joins TRBV29-1 and TRBJ2-5; no reliable D call. This CDR3 region has 12 residues. V was trimmed by 7 bases and J by 1 base, leaving 10 bases between them. Germline V lookup: CDR1 SQVTM, CDR2 ANQGSEA. The CDR3 here is CSAWTLQETQYF. For the CDR3, the DNA is TGCAGCGCCTGGACCCTCCAAGAGACCCAGTACTTC.

The chain recombines TRBV10-3 with TRBJ2-7, with 9 bases fitting TRBD1. The junction had 7 bases not matched to a gene; V was cut back by 5 bases and J by 5 bases. The CDR3 sequence is 14 residues long. Germline V gene lookup returns CDR1 ENHRY and CDR2 SYGVKD. For the CDR3, the DNA is TGTGCCATCAGTACAACAGGGGGCCGGGACGAGCAGTACTTC. It specifies CAISTTGGRDEQYF.

The chain carries TRBV7-9 and TRBJ1-1; TRBD1 matches at 8 bases. J was trimmed by 5 bases and V by 5 bases; bases with no gene match: 13. The CDR3 is 16 residues long. Germline V lookup: CDR1 SEHNR, CDR2 FQNEAQ (reference sequence). In nucleotides, the CDR3 is TGTGCCAGCAGCCCGACAGGGGAGGGGAGGTTAACTGAAGCTTTCTTT. Translation gives CASSPTGEGRLTEAFF.

J is TRBJ2-1 and V is TRBV2; D call uncertain. Trimming pared 4 bases from V and 7 bases from J, leaving 11 bases between. The CDR3 runs to 13 residues. Germline assignment: CDR1 SNHLY and CDR2 FYNNEI. CDR3 bases: TGTGCCAGCAGTGTTCAATTGGGAAATGAGCAGTTCTTC. Translation gives CASSVQLGNEQFF.

Points on this clone: Within the sample, other DNA sequences also encode this same CDR3. The genes are TRBV28 and TRBJ2-7, with D tentatively TRBD2 (6 bases). V was cut by 4 bases and J by 1 base, with 11 bases left in between. Germline V lookup: CDR1 MDHEN, CDR2 SYDVKM. There are 14 residues in the CDR3. The DNA of the CDR3 is TGTGCCAGCAGTTCCACCGGGAGATCCTACGAGCAGTACTTC. Its translation: CASSSTGRSYEQYF.

The rearrangement uses TRBV6-5 and TRBJ2-7; 10 bases agree with TRBD2. Germline V gene lookup returns CDR1 MNHEY and CDR2 SVGAGI. V lost 5 bases and J lost 2; bases outside the gene matches: 3. The CDR3 extends over 14 amino acids. CDR3 sequence: CASSPTSGPYEQYF. The CDR3, as DNA: TGTGCCAGCAGTCCGACTAGCGGGCCCTACGAGCAGTACTTC.